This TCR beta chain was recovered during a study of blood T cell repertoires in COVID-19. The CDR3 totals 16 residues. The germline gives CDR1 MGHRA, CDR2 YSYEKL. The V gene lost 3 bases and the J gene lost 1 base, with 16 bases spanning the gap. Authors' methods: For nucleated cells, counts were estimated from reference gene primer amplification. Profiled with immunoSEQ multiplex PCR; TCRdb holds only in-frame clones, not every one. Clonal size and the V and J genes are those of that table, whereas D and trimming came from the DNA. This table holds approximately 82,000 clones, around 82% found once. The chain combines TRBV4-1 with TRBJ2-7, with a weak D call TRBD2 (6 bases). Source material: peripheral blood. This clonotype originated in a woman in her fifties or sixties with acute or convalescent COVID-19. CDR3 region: CASSQPLARSSYEQYF. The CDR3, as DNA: TGCGCCAGCAGCCAGCCACTAGCTCGCTCTTCCTACGAGCAGTACTTC.